The sequence of this T cell receptor beta chain was determined in a study of T cells in Graves' hyperthyroidism and ophthalmopathy. The sample holds many counts of this clonotype. There were TCR beta CDR3 regions amplified from RNA transcripts. The TCR CDR3 first-round RT-PCR relied on the HTBI primer set. TCRdb re-derived calls from the multiplex PCR reads in MiXCR, one entry per CDR3 protein. Of approximately 420,000 distinct CDR3 sequences detected, 15% appear once; the ten largest clones hold about 30%. CDR3 length: 14 residues. Germline values: CDR1 MDHEN, CDR2 SYDVKM. V lost 6 bases and J lost 4, with 14 bases in between. Graves' hyperthyroidism showing no ophthalmopathy progression within 18 months was considered stable. PBMCs were collected from an approximately 9.2 ml volume of fresh peripheral blood.

Sample: blood. This rearrangement joins TRBV28 to TRBJ2-3, with a possible D match to TRBD2 (6 bases). The TCR sequence derives from a young woman with Graves' hyperthyroidism. CDR3 nucleotide sequence: TGTGCCAGCAGCCGGGAGAGGAGGGCAGATACGCAGTATTTT. Protein product: CASSRERRADTQYF.